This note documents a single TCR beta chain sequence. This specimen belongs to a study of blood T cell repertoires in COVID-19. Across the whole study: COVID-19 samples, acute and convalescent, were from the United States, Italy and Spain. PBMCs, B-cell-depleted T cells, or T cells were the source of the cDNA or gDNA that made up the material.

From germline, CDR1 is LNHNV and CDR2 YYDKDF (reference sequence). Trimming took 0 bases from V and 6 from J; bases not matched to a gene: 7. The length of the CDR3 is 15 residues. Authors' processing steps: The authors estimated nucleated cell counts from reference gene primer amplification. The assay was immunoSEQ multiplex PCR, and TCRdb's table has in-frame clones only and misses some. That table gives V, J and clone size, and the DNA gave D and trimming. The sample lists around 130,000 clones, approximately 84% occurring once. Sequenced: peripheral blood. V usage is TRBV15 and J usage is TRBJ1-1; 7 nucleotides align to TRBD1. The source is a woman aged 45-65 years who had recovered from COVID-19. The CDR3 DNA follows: TGTGCCACCAGCAGAGATCAGACAGGGTATTCTGAAGCTTTCTTT. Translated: CATSRDQTGYSEAFF. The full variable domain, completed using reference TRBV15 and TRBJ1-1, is DAMVIQNPRYQVTQFGKPVTLSCSQTLNHNVMYWYQQKSSQAPKLLFHYYDKDFNNEADTPDNFQSRRPNTSFCFLDIRSPGLGDTAMYLCATSRDQTGYSEAFFGQGTRLTVV.